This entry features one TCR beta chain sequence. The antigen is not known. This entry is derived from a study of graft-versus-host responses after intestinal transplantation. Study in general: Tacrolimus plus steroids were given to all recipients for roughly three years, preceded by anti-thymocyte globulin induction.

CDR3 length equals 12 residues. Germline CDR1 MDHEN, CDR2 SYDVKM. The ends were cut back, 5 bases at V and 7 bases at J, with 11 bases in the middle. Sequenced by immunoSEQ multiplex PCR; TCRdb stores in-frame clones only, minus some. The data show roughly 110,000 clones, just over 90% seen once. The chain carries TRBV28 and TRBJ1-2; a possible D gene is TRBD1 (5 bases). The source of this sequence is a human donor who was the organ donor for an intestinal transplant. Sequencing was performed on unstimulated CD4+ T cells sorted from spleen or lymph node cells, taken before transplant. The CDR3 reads CASSPGPAGYTF. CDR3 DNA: TGTGCCAGCAGTCCAGGGCCGGCTGGCTACACCTTC.